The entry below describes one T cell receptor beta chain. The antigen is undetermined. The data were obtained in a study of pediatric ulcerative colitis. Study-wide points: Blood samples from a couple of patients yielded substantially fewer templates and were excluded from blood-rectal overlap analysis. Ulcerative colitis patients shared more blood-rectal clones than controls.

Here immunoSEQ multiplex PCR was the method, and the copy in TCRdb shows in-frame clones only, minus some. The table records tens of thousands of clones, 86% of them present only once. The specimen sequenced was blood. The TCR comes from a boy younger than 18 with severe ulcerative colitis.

This CDR3 is CASSSSLWVNQPQHF. The DNA for the CDR3 is TGTGCCAGTAGTTCTTCTTTGTGGGTCAATCAGCCCCAGCATTTT. The chain couples TRBV19 to TRBJ1-5; D is unresolved. Germline CDR1 is LNHDA and CDR2 is SQIVND (reference sequence). Trimming cost V 5 bases and J 3 bases, with 14 bases left between them. This CDR3 has 15 residues.